What follows are 9 T cell receptor beta chains derived from one specimen sequenced in a study of blood T cell repertoires in COVID-19. Repertoires were generated with immunoSEQ multiplex PCR, while TCRdb's copy carries only in-frame clones and drops some. The sample shows some 140,000 clones, roughly nine tenths of them seen only once. The specimen was peripheral blood. All receptors derive from a man aged 50 to 60 with acute or convalescent COVID-19.

J is TRBJ2-2 and V is TRBV7-3; a weak D match, TRBD1 (6 bases). Germline lookup yields CDR1 SGHTA and CDR2 FQGTGA. The V end was cut by 1 base, the J end by 0 bases, with 9 bases between. This CDR3 contains 16 residues. This CDR3 reads CASSLNGGANTGELFF. The CDR3 DNA reads as TGTGCCAGCAGCTTAAATGGGGGCGCGAACACCGGGGAGCTGTTTTTT. The entire variable domain, with the rest obtained from reference TRBV7-3 and TRBJ2-2, is as follows: GAGVSQTPSNKVTEKGKYVELRCDPISGHTALYWYRQSLGQGPEFLIYFQGTGAADDSGLPNDRFFAVRPEGSVSTLKIQRTERGDSAVYLCASSLNGGANTGELFFGEGSRLTVL.

A few counts support this clone. The chain is built from TRBV11-2 and TRBJ1-3, with D hard to call. The CDR3 runs 15 residues. Germline CDR1 and CDR2: SGHAT and FQNNGV. The V end lost 0 bases, the J end lost 0 bases, and 6 bases lay between the germline ends. CDR3 amino acids: CASSLDTSSGNTIYF. In nucleotides, the CDR3 is TGTGCCAGCAGCTTAGACACAAGCTCTGGAAACACCATATATTTT.

This chain uses TRBV6-5 with TRBJ1-5; TRBD1 might be the D (5 bases). In germline, CDR1 is MNHEY, CDR2 SVGAGI. V was shortened by 0 bases and J by 7 bases, with 13 bases between the two germline ends. The CDR3 has 15 amino acids. The chain's CDR3 is CASSYSGGGGQPQHF. The CDR3 nucleotides read TGTGCCAGCAGTTACTCGGGGGGGGGAGGCCAGCCCCAGCATTTT.

This sequence joins TRBV6-4 and TRBJ2-7; tentative D call: TRBD1 (6 bases). The CDR3 covers 14 residues. Trimming cost V 3 bases and J 7 bases, with 16 bases left between them. CDR1 is MRHNA, CDR2 SNTAGT, per germline. The CDR3 protein is CASSDTGFPTEQYV. The CDR3 DNA reads as TGTGCCAGCAGTGATACAGGGTTTCCTACGGAGCAGTACGTC.

The gene calls are TRBV11-3 and TRBJ2-5, with 7 bases lining up with TRBD1. CDR1 and CDR2 (germline): SGHNT, YENEEA. The CDR3 length is 17 residues. The V segment lost 4 bases and the J segment 2 bases; nucleotides outside the gene matches: 13. The CDR3 nucleotides are TGTGCCAGCAGCTCCAGGGTCGACAGGGACCTACAAGAGACCCAGTACTTC. This codes for CASSSRVDRDLQETQYF.

The chain recombines TRBV19 with TRBJ1-5; D ambiguous. Germline lookup yields CDR1 LNHDA and CDR2 SQIVND (reference sequence). The CDR3 extends over 16 amino acids. V lost 6 bases, J lost 0 bases, and 15 bases lay in between. The CDR3 sequence is CASSQPPDYSNQPQHF. CDR3 sequence (DNA): TGTGCCAGTAGCCAACCGCCGGACTATAGCAATCAGCCCCAGCATTTT.

CDR3 DNA sequence: TGTGCCAGCAGTTTGGGGTCGGGTCAGGGAAGCTACACCTTC. Translating it yields CASSLGSGQGSYTF. The rearrangement joins TRBV28 to TRBJ1-2; tentatively, D is TRBD1 (5 bases). The CDR3 is 14 residues long. The germline CDR1 and CDR2 sequences are MDHEN and SYDVKM. V lost 3 bases and J 9 bases, leaving 17 bases between the germline ends.

J is TRBJ1-1 and V is TRBV2, with TRBD1 matching over 10 bases. Looked up from germline, CDR1 is SNHLY and CDR2 is FYNNEI. Unmatched junction bases numbered 3, after V lost 7 bases and J lost 1 base. The CDR3 has 14 amino acids. The CDR3 nucleotides are TGTGCCAGCATGTGGGACAGGGGGAACACTGAAGCTTTCTTT. Amino acid sequence: CASMWDRGNTEAFF.

This sequence joins TRBV5-1 and TRBJ2-3, with a tentative D call TRBD1 (5 bases). V was trimmed by 0 bases and J by 0 bases, leaving 11 bases between them. The V gene's germline CDR1 is SGHRS and CDR2 YFSETQ. The CDR3 has 16 residues. CDR3 residues: CASSLATDPSTDTQYF. The CDR3 DNA follows: TGCGCCAGCAGCTTGGCGACAGACCCTAGCACAGATACGCAGTATTTT.